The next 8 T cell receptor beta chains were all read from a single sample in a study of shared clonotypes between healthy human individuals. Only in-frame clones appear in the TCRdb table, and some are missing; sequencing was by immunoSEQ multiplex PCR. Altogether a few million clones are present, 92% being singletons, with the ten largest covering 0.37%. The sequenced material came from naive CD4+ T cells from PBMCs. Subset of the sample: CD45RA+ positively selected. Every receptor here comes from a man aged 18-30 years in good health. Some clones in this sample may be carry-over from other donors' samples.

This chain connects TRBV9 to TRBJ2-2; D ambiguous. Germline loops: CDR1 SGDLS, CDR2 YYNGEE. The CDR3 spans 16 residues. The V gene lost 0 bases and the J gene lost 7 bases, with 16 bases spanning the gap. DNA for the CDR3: TGTGCCAGCAGCGTAGATGCGACCCGTTCTGGCGGGGAGCTGTTTTTT. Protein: CASSVDATRSGGELFF. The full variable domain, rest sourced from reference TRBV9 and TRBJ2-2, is DSGVTQTPKHLITATGQRVTLRCSPRSGDLSVYWYQQSLDQGLQFLIQYYNGEERAKGNILERFSAQQFPDLHSELNLSSLELGDSALYFCASSVDATRSGGELFFGEGSRLTVL.

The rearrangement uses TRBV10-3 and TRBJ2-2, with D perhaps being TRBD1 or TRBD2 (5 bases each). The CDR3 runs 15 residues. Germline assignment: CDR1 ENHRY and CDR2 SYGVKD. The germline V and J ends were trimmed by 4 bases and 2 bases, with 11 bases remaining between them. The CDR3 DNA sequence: TGTGCCATCAGTGTCCAGGGACCTAACACCGGGGAGCTGTTTTTT. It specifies CAISVQGPNTGELFF.

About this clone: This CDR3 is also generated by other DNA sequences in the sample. The CDR3, as DNA: TGTGCCAGCAGCTTAGTCGGGACTAGCGGAGCCTACAATGAGCAGTTCTTC. It translates to CASSLVGTSGAYNEQFF. The V call is TRBV11-2, the J call TRBJ2-1, with TRBD2 matching 11 bases. This CDR3 comprises 17 residues. The trim removed 1 base at V and 2 bases at J, leaving 4 bases unmatched. From germline, CDR1 is SGHAT and CDR2 FQNNGV.

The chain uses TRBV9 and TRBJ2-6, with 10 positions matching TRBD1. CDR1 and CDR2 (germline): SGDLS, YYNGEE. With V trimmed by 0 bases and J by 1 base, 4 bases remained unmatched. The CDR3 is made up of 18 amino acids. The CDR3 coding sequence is TGTGCCAGCAGCGTAGTCGGGACAGGGGCTTCTGGGGCCAACGTCCTGACTTTC. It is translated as CASSVVGTGASGANVLTF.

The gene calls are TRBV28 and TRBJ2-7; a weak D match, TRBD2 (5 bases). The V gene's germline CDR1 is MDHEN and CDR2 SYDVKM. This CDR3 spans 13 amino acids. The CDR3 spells CALRGESYGEQYF. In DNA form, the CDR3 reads TGTGCTCTGCGTGGGGAGTCCTACGGCGAGCAGTACTTC.

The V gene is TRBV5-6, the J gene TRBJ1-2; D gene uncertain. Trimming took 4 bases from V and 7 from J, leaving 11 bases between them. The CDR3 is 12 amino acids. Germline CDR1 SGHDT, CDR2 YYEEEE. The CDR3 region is CASSRGSPGYTF. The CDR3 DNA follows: TGTGCCAGCAGCCGAGGGAGCCCTGGCTACACCTTC.

Written as DNA, the CDR3 is TGTGCCAGCAGCCTGGACAGATACGAGCAGTACTTC. Translation: CASSLDRYEQYF. V usage is TRBV5-3 and J usage is TRBJ2-7; a weak D match, TRBD1 (6 bases). TRBV5-3 is recorded as an ORF, its role being uncertain. The V gene lost 8 bases and the J gene lost 4 bases, with 13 bases spanning the gap. This CDR3 is 12 amino acids long.

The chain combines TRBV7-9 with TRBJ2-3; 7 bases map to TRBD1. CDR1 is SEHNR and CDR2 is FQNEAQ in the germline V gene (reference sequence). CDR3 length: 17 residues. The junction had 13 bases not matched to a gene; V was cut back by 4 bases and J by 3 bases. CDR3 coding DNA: TGTGCCAGCAGCTGGGGGTGGACAGGTGACGAAACAGATACGCAGTATTTT. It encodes CASSWGWTGDETDTQYF.